This T cell receptor beta chain was sequenced for a study of cytomegalovirus exposure and HLA in healthy donors (dated by TCRdb to between 2016 and 2019). Regarding the study in general: An earlier analysis of several hundred of the donors reported more than 250 Gb of sequence data and around 120 million unique TCR beta sequences from around 200 million T cells. Roughly five DR-DQ haplotypes were handled as single units for association and clustering because linkage in the cohort was strong. In addition to the first cohort of 666 subjects, a separate validation cohort of 120 different subjects was used. Among the roughly 380 genotyped donors, around 81% belonged to the genetic ancestry cluster associated with self-reported Caucasian donors. An earlier analysis of 587 of the donors applied high-throughput TCR beta sequencing to assess whether each TCR beta V gene segment acted as functional or pseudogenic. The T cell repertoires of 666 subjects were profiled by immunosequencing and related to cytomegalovirus serostatus. Donor age, sex, ethnicity and CMV serostatus were compiled together with the repertoire data. An early release that covered fewer than 750 HLA-typed donors contained around 300 gigabases of sequencing data and around 85 million unique TCR sequences. On average, over 200,000 unique TCR beta nucleotide sequences were sequenced per donor among 300 to 500 genotyped donors of the cohort, with around 19% of those sequences being non-productive. Typing coverage differed by locus: A, B, C, DRB1 and DQB1 were typed in roughly 620-630 donors, DQA1 in around 500, DPA1 in nearly 610, and DPB1 in approximately 450. Every repertoire in the discovery cohort had been generated on one and the same sequencing platform. A later genetic analysis took genome-wide SNP genotypes for about 55% of the roughly 670 donors and used that subset as a discovery cohort. Rather than using new phenotypic data, the later analysis identified candidate immune exposures from TCR beta sequences and from how often those sequences occurred across donors. High-throughput TCR immunosequencing, statistical association of individual TCRs with disease status, and machine learning were combined to predict cytomegalovirus infection status. In a later analysis, previously published TCR beta repertoires from hundreds of donors were re-analyzed and high-resolution HLA genotyping was added so that TCR occurrence patterns could be studied. Both class I and class II loci were covered by HLA typing, at four-digit resolution. The study aimed to test whether cataloging public T cell receptors could reveal signatures of past pathogen exposure.

The cohort consisted of approximately 670 healthy bone marrow donors. Cohort members were all nominally healthy when sampled, although unrecorded immune exposures were likely present. The donor was CMV seropositive and was included in the group of 250 to 350 seropositive cohort members. Every donor gave a peripheral blood sample, and the peripheral blood mononuclear cells from that sample were used for TCR beta sequencing. The Qiagen DNeasy Blood Extraction Kit was used to extract genomic DNA from the blood cell samples. The library was built by means of the immunoSEQ multiplex PCR assay. The multiplex PCR relied on a mix of 60 forward primers for TCR Vbeta segments and 13 reverse primers for TCR Jbeta segments. The CDR3 region of rearranged TCR beta genes was amplified from genomic DNA with a multiplex PCR assay. The amplified TCR beta libraries were sequenced on the Illumina HiSeq System as 87-base-pair reads. In the source study's methods: Across the 666 repertoires, a later analysis counted approximately 83 million unique TCR beta chains, 8.5 million to 12 million of which were shared by at least two donors. Raw reads were error-corrected and collapsed into unique sequences by a nearest-neighbor algorithm in which closely related sequences were merged to remove PCR and sequencing errors. V, D and J gene segments were assigned by aligning CDR3 sequences to IMGT reference sequences. For a sequence to be retained, at least a six-nucleotide match to both a V gene segment and a J gene segment was required. A rearrangement counted as productive if the CDR3 had no stop codons and remained in frame with V and J, and every other rearrangement counted as non-productive. Following IMGT convention, CDR3 was defined as the stretch from the second conserved V-encoded cysteine to the conserved J-encoded phenylalanine. The earlier analysis of fewer than 700 of the donors excluded sequences that lacked an unambiguous match to a single V gene segment. In an earlier analysis of 587 of the donors, a V segment was called functional when productive rearrangements were above 56.7%, and segregating when the standard deviation between donors exceeded 5%. To diagnose cytomegalovirus status from the catalog of TCR beta chain sequences, a statistical classification framework was built. In a later analysis, V and J genes were assigned by comparing TCR nucleotide sequences against IMGT/GENE-DB human TR gene sequences. In a later analysis, CDR3 sequences and most-parsimonious VDJ recombination scenarios were assigned using the TCRdist pipeline. In a later analysis, every TCR beta chain was defined by the combination of its CDR3 amino acid sequence and its V-gene family, and reads without a unique V-gene family were dropped. To address suspected cross-contamination and a sequencing artifact, a later analysis removed approximately 600 highly shared, low-generation-probability nucleotide sequences. A later analysis calculated a clonal expansion index for each public chain from normalized within-repertoire ranks of inferred template counts. Generation probabilities in a later analysis came from a VDJ recombination model fitted to out-of-frame rearrangements, and those results were checked against IGoR. Hypergeometric tests were used in a later analysis to score TCR-TCR, TCR-HLA and TCR-CMV co-occurrence, with a repertoire-size bias correction applied to the TCR pairs. In a later analysis, false discovery rates were estimated by permuting HLA or CMV assignments 20 times. In a later analysis, co-occurring TCRs were grouped with DBSCAN, and TCRdist sequence similarity was added when clustering was performed within HLA-allele-positive subsets. For co-occurrence clustering, repertoires with fewer than 30,000 or more than 120,000 public chains were excluded, along with four or five repertoires with anomalous nucleotide sharing. TCRdb retrieved this table from immuneACCESS and kept in-frame rearrangements only. Not all clones are present; in checked studies, unresolved V genes account for under half, and no reason is known for the remainder. V and J calls and clone size are copied from that table; D and trimming were computed from the DNA. A total of 100,000 to 150,000 clones appear in this sample, 73% of them only once. About 4.3% of the sample goes to the ten largest clones.

Notes on this clone: It has no known antigen specificity. It has no much larger one-base neighbor in the sample; base qualities were not kept.

CDR1 and CDR2, per the germline V gene, are SGHRS and YFSETQ. V was cut back by 3 bases and J by 3 bases, leaving a gap of 12 bases between them. The cysteine opens and the phenylalanine closes a CDR3 of 15 amino acids. The entry retains the CDR3 DNA only, 45 bases that are in frame from base 1. General study outcomes and caveats: Specific HLA alleles were associated with 15,000 to 20,000 TCR beta sequences at a false discovery rate of 0.05 in a later analysis. According to a later analysis, parvovirus B19, influenza, CMV and Epstein-Barr virus appeared linked to several top co-occurrence clusters. In a later genetic analysis, a missense DCLRE1C variant was associated with V-gene and J-gene trimming of TCR beta chains, and the association was replicated in an independent cohort. The classifier was reported to diagnose cytomegalovirus status with high specificity and sensitivity in both the original cohort and the validation cohort. Because counts were too low, seventeen rarely observed V segments, including chromosome 9 orphons, were left out of the earlier analysis of approximately 580 of the donors. In vitro tests confirmed that three of the cytomegalovirus-associated TCR beta chains recognize cytomegalovirus antigens. In a later genetic analysis, fewer N-insertions in productive TCRs were reported among donors in an Asian-associated ancestry cluster than the roughly 640-donor mean. For the cohort, immune exposure information was limited to CMV serostatus. Broadly in line with IMGT annotations, most TCR beta V segments showed up in productive rearrangements about 87% or about 30% of the time in an earlier analysis of 587 of the donors. A later analysis found that most CMV-associated TCR beta chains appeared HLA-restricted, with HLA associations seemingly driven largely by CMV exposure. A later analysis found that TCR association rates varied across HLA loci, with DRB1 alleles showing the most associated TCRs and HLA-C alleles the fewest. The authors suggested that the approach could potentially be generalized to other disease states and immunological phenotypes. Correlated functional status among segregating V segments might be attributable to linkage disequilibrium, but an unknown experimental factor could not be ruled out. A further reported finding was that TCR beta sequences accurately predicted the HLA-A and HLA-B alleles for most subjects in the first cohort. A cluster of highly shared sequence variants was judged likely to represent a technical artifact of the sequencing pipeline. When HLA alleles, especially DR and DQ, strongly co-occurred, attributing TCR associations to individual alleles was difficult. Some IMGT-functional V segments, including TRBV6-2 and TRBV6-3, could not be distinguished by the 87-base-pair reads and were therefore excluded. This cohort had only TCR beta chains sequenced, and the lack of alpha or paired-chain data limited which features could be detected. The study gave a list of about 160 TCR beta chains associated with cytomegalovirus. HLA typing was unavailable for some donors at each locus, so association tests used only the typed subset. In a later analysis, HLA-associated TCR beta chains were found to be more clonally expanded and to have lower generation probabilities than equally common non-associated chains. Sequencing depth was assumed to be roughly uniform across donors in the presence/absence analyses, though that assumption may not hold. Most TCR sequences were seen in very few donors, while some public TCRs were found in many individuals.

The rearrangement joined TRBV5-1 to TRBJ1-4, with no confident D gene call. The material sequenced was PBMCs. The clonotype was recovered from a man between 60 and 70 years old in good health and CMV-seropositive. The DNA reads as follows: TGCGCCAGCAGCTCGGCCTGGCAGGCTAATGAAAAACTGTTTTTT. Translated, this gives CASSSAWQANEKLFF.